These 26 T cell receptor beta chains originate from one sample sequenced in a study of early T cells in non-severe SARS-CoV-2 infection. TCRdb reanalysed the 5' RACE reads using MiXCR and keeps one entry per CDR3 protein. The sample comprises about 94,000 distinct CDR3 sequences, less than 15% of which are singletons, and around 2.5% rests with the top ten. Input material: whole blood. These receptors were collected from an adult who was a healthcare worker with PCR-confirmed SARS-CoV-2 infection or an uninfected control (not recorded which).

In this sample, this clonotype turned up a few times. This chain links TRBV28 with TRBJ2-7, with a tentative D call TRBD1 (6 bases). The CDR3 has 13 amino acids. V was cut by 4 bases and J by 2 bases, with 9 bases left in between. Germline V gene lookup returns CDR1 MDHEN and CDR2 SYDVKM. In DNA form, the CDR3 reads TGTGCCAGCAGTTCCAGGGGCCCCTACGAGCAGTACTTC. Its translation: CASSSRGPYEQYF.

This clonotype was picked up many times. J is TRBJ2-7 and V is TRBV20-1, with 7 bases aligning to TRBD1. The V segment lost 5 bases and the J segment 4 bases; nucleotides outside the gene matches: 8. Germline loops: CDR1 DFQATT, CDR2 SNEGSKA (reference sequence). The CDR3 has 13 amino acids. The CDR3 reads CSAPDRAIYEQYF. The CDR3 DNA reads TGCAGTGCTCCAGACAGGGCCATATACGAGCAGTACTTC.

This clonotype was counted between two and nine times. V usage is TRBV3-1 and J usage is TRBJ1-6, with D possibly TRBD1 on 5 matching bases. V was shortened by 1 base and J by 7 bases, with 8 bases between the two germline ends. Per germline, CDR1 LGHDT and CDR2 YNNKEL (reference sequence). The CDR3 sequence is 14 residues long. The CDR3 coding sequence is TGTGCCAGCAGCCAAGTGGGGCCCAATTCACCCCTCCACTTT. Translated, it gives CASSQVGPNSPLHF.

This clonotype was seen a few times. V gene TRBV6-2 or TRBV6-3 combines with J gene TRBJ2-1; D is ambiguous. Per the germline V gene, CDR1 is MNHEY and CDR2 is SVGEGT. The CDR3 loop spans 15 amino acids. The V end lost 2 bases, the J end lost 0 bases, and 8 bases lay between the germline ends. As DNA, the CDR3 is TGTGCCAGCAGTTACGCGGCTGACTCCTACAATGAGCAGTTCTTC. Residues: CASSYAADSYNEQFF.

This sequence joins TRBV12-3 or TRBV12-4 and TRBJ1-5; 7 nucleotides line up with TRBD1. Germline trimming cut 2 bases from V and 3 bases from J; bases unmatched to any gene: 4. The CDR3 is made up of 15 amino acids. The DNA for the CDR3 is TGTGCCAGCAGTTTAAGGACAGGAATCAATCAGCCCCAGCATTTT. This encodes CASSLRTGINQPQHF.

As regards this clonotype: Possible read error: a much larger clone is one base away. V and J are TRBV7-9 and TRBJ2-7; D unclear. This CDR3 is built from 14 residues. The V and J ends lost 5 bases and 1 base respectively, with 12 bases between them. The germline V gene encodes CDR1 SEHNR and CDR2 FQNEAQ (reference sequence). The CDR3: CASSPHLASYEQYF. CDR3 nucleotide sequence: TGTGCCAGCAGCCCCCACCTGGCGTCCTACGAGCAGTACTTC.

A few counts support this clonotype. This chain uses TRBV11-2 with TRBJ2-6; D ambiguous. The CDR3 covers 15 residues. V dropped 4 bases and J dropped 0 bases, with 7 bases sitting between them. Germline assignment: CDR1 SGHAT and CDR2 FQNNGV. Here the CDR3 DNA reads TGTGCCAGCAGCTCCCCTAGCTCTGGGGCCAACGTCCTGACTTTC. Its translation is CASSSPSSGANVLTF.

This clonotype was seen at least ten times. The chain links TRBV27 to TRBJ2-5; TRBD2 is a possible D gene (7 bases). The CDR3 is 16 amino acids. V was clipped by 2 bases and J by 6 bases, with 19 bases between them. The germline CDR1 and CDR2 sequences are MNHEY and SMNVEV (reference sequence). CDR3 sequence (DNA): TGTGCCAGCAGTTTAGATCCCCGGGGGGCCGGGAAGACCCAGTACTTC. As protein: CASSLDPRGAGKTQYF.

The V gene is TRBV29-1, the J gene TRBJ1-2; TRBD1 might be the D (5 bases). Between the trimmed V and J ends, which lost 0 bases and 4 bases, there was a span of 12 bases. In germline, CDR1 is SQVTM, CDR2 ANQGSEA. This CDR3 is built from 14 residues. The CDR3 DNA reads as TGCAGCGTTGAAGATCGTACAGGACCCTATGGCTACACCTTC. Protein product: CSVEDRTGPYGYTF.

This clonotype was seen ten or more times. The V gene is TRBV10-3, the J gene TRBJ2-7, with D unresolved. The CDR3 runs 14 residues. Germline assignment: CDR1 ENHRY and CDR2 SYGVKD. Trimming stripped 3 bases from V and 6 bases from J, with 15 bases between. CDR3: CAISDGFVTAEQYF. The DNA for the CDR3 is TGTGCCATCAGTGACGGTTTTGTGACCGCCGAGCAGTACTTC.

The chain employs TRBV6-5 and TRBJ2-1; no definite D call. The CDR3 contains 15 residues. V gave up 3 bases and J gave up 7 bases, with 16 bases separating them. Germline V gene lookup returns CDR1 MNHEY and CDR2 SVGAGI. CDR3 sequence (DNA): TGTGCCAGCAGTTATACCCAAGACGGATTAAATGAGCAGTTCTTC. Amino acid sequence: CASSYTQDGLNEQFF.

This clonotype was picked up a small number of times. The CDR3 loop reads CSARRRGQYF. DNA of the CDR3: TGCAGTGCTAGAAGGCGGGGCCAGTACTTC. The genes are TRBV20-1 and TRBJ2-5; D is perhaps TRBD2 (6 bases). CDR3 size: 10 residues. CDR1 is DFQATT and CDR2 is SNEGSKA in the germline V gene (reference sequence). V was clipped by 2 bases and J by 10 bases, with 8 bases between them.

This clonotype was recorded a few times. The genes are TRBV7-2 and TRBJ2-5; a weak D match, TRBD1 (6 bases). Trimming took off 1 base at V and 0 bases at J, with 9 bases between the two ends. The germline V gene has CDR1 SGHTA and CDR2 FQGNSA. The CDR3 consists of 15 residues. CDR3 region: CASSLVQGNQETQYF. The CDR3 bases are TGTGCCAGCAGCTTAGTTCAGGGGAACCAAGAGACCCAGTACTTC.

The chain recombines TRBV9 with TRBJ2-3; TRBD2 matches 12 bases. The V gene end was trimmed by 2 bases and the J gene end by 5 bases; junction bases not matched to a gene: 3. CDR3 length: 15 amino acids. Per germline, CDR1 SGDLS and CDR2 YYNGEE. The CDR3 is CASSVGLAGLDTQYF. The CDR3 DNA reads TGTGCCAGCAGCGTCGGACTAGCGGGGTTAGATACGCAGTATTTT.

V and J are TRBV20-1 and TRBJ2-1; the match to TRBD2 covers 7 bases. The CDR3 runs to 12 residues. The germline V gene encodes CDR1 DFQATT and CDR2 SNEGSKA (reference sequence). V lost 6 bases, J lost 6 bases, and 5 bases stayed unmatched. The CDR3 sequence: CSALPSGNEQFF. In DNA, the CDR3 is TGCAGTGCGCTACCTAGCGGCAATGAGCAGTTCTTC.

This clonotype appeared a few times. The chain uses TRBV29-1 and TRBJ2-7, with TRBD1 matching over 8 bases. With 3 bases clipped from V and 4 bases from J, the junction kept 8 bases outside the gene matches. In germline, CDR1 is SQVTM, CDR2 ANQGSEA. The CDR3 loop spans 14 amino acids. Written as DNA, the CDR3 is TGCAGCGTTGAGCCTGGACAGGGAGGTTACGAGCAGTACTTC. The encoded protein is CSVEPGQGGYEQYF.

About this clonotype: It is unclear where the CDR3 begins or ends on the DNA, so no DNA is shown, and the CDR3 is as TCRdb lists it. This rearrangement joins TRBV29-1 to TRBJ1-1. The CDR3 spans 11 amino acids, including both terminal residues. CDR1 and CDR2 from the germline V gene are SQVTM and ANQGSEA. The CDR3 here is CSVALGTEVFF.

The gene calls are TRBV9 and TRBJ1-2; D not certain. The V end was cut by 6 bases, the J end by 4 bases, with 19 bases between. The germline gives CDR1 SGDLS, CDR2 YYNGEE. The CDR3 consists of 15 residues. CDR3 DNA sequence: TGTGCCAGCACCCAAGGGATGGTTCCAGCCTATGGCTACACCTTC. Translating it yields CASTQGMVPAYGYTF.

This chain joins TRBV29-1 and TRBJ2-4; D is ambiguous. From germline, CDR1 is SQVTM and CDR2 ANQGSEA. This CDR3 is built from 12 residues. V gave up 6 bases and J gave up 2 bases, with 8 bases separating them. CDR3 loop: CSVSDSKNIQYF. The CDR3, as DNA: TGCAGCGTCTCCGACTCCAAAAACATTCAGTACTTC. The full variable domain, completed using reference TRBV29-1 and TRBJ2-4, is SAVISQKPSRDICQRGTSLTIQCQVDSQVTMMFWYRQQPGQSLTLIATANQGSEATYESGFVIDKFPISRPNLTFSTLTVSNMSPEDSSIYLCSVSDSKNIQYFGAGTRLSVL.

This clonotype was detected many times. V is TRBV5-1 and J is TRBJ2-3; a possible D gene is TRBD1 (6 bases). Germline loops: CDR1 SGHRS, CDR2 YFSETQ. V was clipped by 3 bases and J by 6 bases, with 17 bases between them. This CDR3 has 15 residues. The CDR3 DNA follows: TGCGCCAGCAGCTCCCTAAAATTACAGGGCGATACGCAGTATTTT. Translating gives CASSSLKLQGDTQYF.

This clonotype was recorded a few times. V is TRBV4-1 and J is TRBJ1-4; D unclear. The CDR3 loop spans 16 amino acids. Germline values: CDR1 MGHRA, CDR2 YSYEKL. Trimming cost V 0 bases and J 8 bases, with 16 bases left between them. In DNA, the CDR3 is TGCGCCAGCAGCCAAGAGTTCCGGGGTCCTCGGGAAAAACTGTTTTTT. Protein: CASSQEFRGPREKLFF.

This clonotype was found a few times. The rearrangement uses TRBV20-1 and TRBJ1-6; D gene uncertain. The CDR3 is 14 amino acids. V was clipped by 5 bases and J by 7 bases, with 15 bases between them. In germline, CDR1 is DFQATT, CDR2 SNEGSKA (reference sequence). The CDR3 DNA follows: TGCAGTGCTCCTGACGGGCAGCTCAATTCACCCCTCCACTTT. Its protein is CSAPDGQLNSPLHF.

This clonotype was counted between two and nine times. The chain combines TRBV7-9 with TRBJ1-1; weak D call: TRBD1 (5 bases). V gave up 6 bases and J gave up 4 bases, with 15 bases separating them. Germline V lookup: CDR1 SEHNR, CDR2 FQNEAQ (reference sequence). The CDR3 consists of 14 residues. The DNA for the CDR3 is TGTGCCAGCAGACCTACAGGCTTGGCCACTGAAGCTTTCTTT. Amino acids: CASRPTGLATEAFF.

As regards this clonotype: A read error may be the cause here, since a much bigger clone is one base away. The V and J genes are TRBV7-2 and TRBJ2-4, with 9 bases aligning to TRBD1. Germline V gene data show CDR1 as SGHTA and CDR2 as FQGNSA. This CDR3 is built from 17 residues. CDR3 sequence reads: CVSSFSHRGQGKNIQYF. CDR3 DNA: TGTGTCAGCAGCTTCTCCCATCGGGGACAGGGTAAAAACATTCAGTACTTC.

This clonotype appeared many times. This rearrangement joins TRBV11-2 to TRBJ1-3; TRBD1 matches 7 bases. The CDR3 is 16 amino acids. Losses at the gene ends were 5 bases for V and 2 bases for J; bases not matched to a gene: 9. Germline CDR1 reads SGHAT; CDR2 reads FQNNGV. CDR3 sequence: CASSASTGTAGNTIYF. CDR3 nucleotide sequence: TGTGCCAGCAGCGCCTCTACCGGGACAGCTGGAAACACCATATATTTT.

This clonotype has a handful of counts. The V and J genes are TRBV5-4 and TRBJ1-2, with TRBD1 identical over 10 bases. Germline V gene data show CDR1 as SGHNT and CDR2 as YYREEE (reference sequence). Trimming at V came to 4 bases and at J to 3 bases, leaving 3 bases not matched to a gene. The CDR3 loop spans 14 amino acids. CDR3 amino acids: CASSAGQGYYGYTF. The CDR3 DNA follows: TGTGCCAGCAGCGCGGGACAGGGGTACTATGGCTACACCTTC.